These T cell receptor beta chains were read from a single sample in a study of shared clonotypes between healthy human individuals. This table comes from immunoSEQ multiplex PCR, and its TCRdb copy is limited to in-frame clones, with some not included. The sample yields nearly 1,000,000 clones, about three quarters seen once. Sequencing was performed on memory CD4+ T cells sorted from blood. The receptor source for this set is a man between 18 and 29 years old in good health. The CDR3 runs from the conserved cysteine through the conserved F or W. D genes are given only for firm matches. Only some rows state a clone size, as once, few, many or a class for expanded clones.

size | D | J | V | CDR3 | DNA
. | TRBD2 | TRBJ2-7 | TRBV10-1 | CASSESASGRNEQYF | TGCGCCAGCAGTGAGTCTGCTAGCGGGAGGAACGAGCAGTACTTC
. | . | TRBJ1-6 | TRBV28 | CASSLPRSPLHF | TGTGCCAGCAGCCTCCCCCGGTCACCCCTCCACTTT
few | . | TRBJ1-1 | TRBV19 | CASSQQRSTEAFF | TGTGCCAGTAGTCAACAGAGAAGCACTGAAGCTTTCTTT
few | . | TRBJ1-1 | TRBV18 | CASSPNQVTENTEAFF | TGTGCCAGCTCACCTAACCAAGTGACCGAGAACACTGAAGCTTTCTTT
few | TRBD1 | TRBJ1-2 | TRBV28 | CASSTTGNSGGYTF | TGTGCCAGCAGCACGACAGGGAATAGCGGTGGCTACACCTTC
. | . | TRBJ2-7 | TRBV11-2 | CASSLGFGVDIAYEQYF | TGTGCCAGCAGCTTAGGCTTTGGGGTGGACATTGCCTACGAGCAGTACTTC
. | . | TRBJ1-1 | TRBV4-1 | CASSYPGQNTEAFF | TGCGCCAGCAGCTACCCGGGACAGAACACTGAAGCTTTCTTT
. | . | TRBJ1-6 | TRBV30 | CAWTGVKAPLHF | TGTGCCTGGACAGGGGTCAAGGCACCCCTCCACTTT
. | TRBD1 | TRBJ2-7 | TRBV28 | CASTGTAAYEQYF | TGTGCCAGCACCGGGACAGCCGCCTACGAGCAGTACTTC
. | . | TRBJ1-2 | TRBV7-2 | CASSYGPLKGVGYTF | TGTGCCAGCAGCTATGGCCCTTTAAAGGGGGTGGGCTACACCTTC
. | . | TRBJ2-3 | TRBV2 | CASSVRDSGTDTQYF | TGTGCCAGCAGTGTCCGGGACTCCGGCACAGATACGCAGTATTTT
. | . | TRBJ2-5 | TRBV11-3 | CASSSTRQETQYF | TGTGCCAGCAGCTCCACGAGACAAGAGACCCAGTACTTC
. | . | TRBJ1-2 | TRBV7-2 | CASSFRSLASNYGYTF | TGTGCCAGCAGCTTTCGTAGTTTGGCGTCTAACTATGGCTACACCTTC
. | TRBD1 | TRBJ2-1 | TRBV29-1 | CSSKRSWDRGRDEQFF | TGCAGCTCCAAACGGTCCTGGGACAGGGGGCGGGATGAGCAGTTCTTC
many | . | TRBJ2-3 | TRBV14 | CASSQDWGGSQYF | TGTGCCAGCAGCCAAGATTGGGGCGGATCGCAGTATTTT
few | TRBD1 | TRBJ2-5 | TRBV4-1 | CASSPGQGAWETQYF | TGCGCCAGCAGCCCCGGACAGGGGGCATGGGAGACCCAGTACTTC
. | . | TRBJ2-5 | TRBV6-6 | CASSSAGGTQYF | TGTGCCAGCAGTTCCGCCGGCGGGACCCAGTACTTC
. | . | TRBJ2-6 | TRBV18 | CASSPFGQPTSGANVLTF | TGTGCCAGCTCACCATTCGGACAGCCCACCTCTGGGGCCAACGTCCTGACTTTC
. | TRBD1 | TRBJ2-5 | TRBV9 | CASSVRADRGQETQYF | TGTGCCAGCAGCGTAAGGGCCGACAGGGGGCAAGAGACCCAGTACTTC
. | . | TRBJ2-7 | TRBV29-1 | CSVVPVGDYEQYF | TGCAGCGTTGTACCCGTAGGGGACTACGAGCAGTACTTC
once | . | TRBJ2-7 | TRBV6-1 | CASSETGSGQYF | TGTGCCAGCAGTGAAACAGGGTCAGGGCAGTACTTC
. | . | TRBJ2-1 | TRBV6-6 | CASTPWADYNEQFF | TGTGCCAGCACCCCCTGGGCAGACTACAATGAGCAGTTCTTC
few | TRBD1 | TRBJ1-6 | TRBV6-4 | CASRTPVRDREILSSPLHF | TGTGCCAGCAGAACCCCAGTGAGGGACAGGGAAATCCTTTCTTCACCCCTCCACTTT
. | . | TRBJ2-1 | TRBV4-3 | CASSLLAGQLHNEQFF | TGCGCCAGCAGTCTTCTCGCGGGCCAGCTGCACAATGAGCAGTTCTTC
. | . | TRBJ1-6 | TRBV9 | CASSVVGNYNSPLHF | TGTGCCAGCAGCGTAGTGGGGAACTATAATTCACCCCTCCACTTT
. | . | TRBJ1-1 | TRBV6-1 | CASSDQLVNTEAFF | TGTGCCAGCAGTGATCAGTTGGTGAACACTGAAGCTTTCTTT
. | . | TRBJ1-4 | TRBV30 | CAWSPLVGLHEKLFF | TGTGCCTGGAGTCCTCTGGTTGGACTTCACGAAAAACTGTTTTTT
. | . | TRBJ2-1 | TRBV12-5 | CASGSGQGGYNEQFF | .
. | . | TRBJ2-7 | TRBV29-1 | CSVVEGVPPEQYF | TGCAGCGTTGTTGAGGGGGTACCTCCCGAGCAGTACTTC
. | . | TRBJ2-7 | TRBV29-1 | CTKSSSEYYEQYF | TGCACCAAATCCTCGTCCGAGTACTACGAGCAGTACTTC
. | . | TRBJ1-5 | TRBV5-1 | CASSLVRGSNQPQHF | TGCGCCAGCAGCTTGGTGAGGGGAAGCAATCAGCCCCAGCATTTT
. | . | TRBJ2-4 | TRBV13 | CASSLGHTQNIQYF | TGTGCCAGCAGCTTGGGGCACACTCAAAACATTCAGTACTTC
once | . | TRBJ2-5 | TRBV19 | CASSIGQAQETQYF | TGTGCCAGTAGTATCGGGCAAGCACAAGAGACCCAGTACTTC
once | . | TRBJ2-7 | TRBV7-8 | CASSLPGGGFYEQYF | TGTGCCAGCAGCTTACCCGGGGGCGGCTTCTACGAGCAGTACTTC
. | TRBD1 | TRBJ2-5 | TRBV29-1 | CSARTGGETQYF | TGCAGCGCCCGGACAGGAGGAGAGACCCAGTACTTC
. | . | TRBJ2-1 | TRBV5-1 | CASSPRENPYNEQFF | TGCGCCAGCAGCCCTCGGGAGAACCCCTACAATGAGCAGTTCTTC
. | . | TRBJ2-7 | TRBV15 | CATSRDQAYEQYF | TGTGCCACCAGCAGAGATCAGGCCTACGAGCAGTACTTC
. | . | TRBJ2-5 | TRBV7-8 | CASSSSRTQKETQYF | TGTGCCAGCAGCTCCTCACGGACGCAAAAAGAGACCCAGTACTTC
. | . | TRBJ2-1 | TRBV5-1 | CASTPGGSDSYNEQFF | TGCGCCAGCACCCCGGGTGGAAGCGACTCCTACAATGAGCAGTTCTTC
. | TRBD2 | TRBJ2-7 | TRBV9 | CASSVDLAGVYEQYF | TGTGCCAGCAGCGTAGACCTAGCGGGGGTCTACGAGCAGTACTTC
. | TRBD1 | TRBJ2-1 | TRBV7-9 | CASSSGQGDEQFF | TGTGCCAGCAGCAGCGGACAGGGCGATGAGCAGTTCTTC
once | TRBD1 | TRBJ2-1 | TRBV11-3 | CASSSTGGEQFF | TGTGCCAGCAGCTCAACAGGGGGTGAGCAGTTCTTC
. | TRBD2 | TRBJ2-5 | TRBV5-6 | CASSLTSAQETQYF | TGTGCCAGCAGCCTTACTAGCGCCCAAGAGACCCAGTACTTC
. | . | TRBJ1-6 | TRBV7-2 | CASSLRRQGKRSPLHF | TGTGCCAGCAGCTTAAGGCGGCAGGGAAAGCGATCACCCCTCCACTTT
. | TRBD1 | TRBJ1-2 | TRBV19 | CASSSRTGGGYGYTF | TGTGCCAGTAGTTCCCGGACAGGGGGAGGCTATGGCTACACCTTC
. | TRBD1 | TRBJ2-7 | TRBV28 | CASSGGGQGIYEQYF | TGTGCCAGCAGTGGGGGTGGACAGGGGATCTACGAGCAGTACTTC
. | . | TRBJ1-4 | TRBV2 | CASSQGDFRGEKLFF | TGTGCCAGCAGTCAAGGGGACTTTAGGGGAGAAAAACTGTTTTTT
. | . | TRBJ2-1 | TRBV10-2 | CASSETFYNEQFF | TGCGCCAGCAGTGAGACTTTCTACAATGAGCAGTTCTTC
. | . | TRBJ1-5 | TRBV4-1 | CASSLAYDQPQHF | TGCGCCAGCAGCCTGGCATATGATCAGCCCCAGCATTTT
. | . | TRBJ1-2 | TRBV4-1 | CASSPGGGGNYGYTF | TGCGCCAGCAGCCCGGGGGGAGGAGGGAACTATGGCTACACCTTC
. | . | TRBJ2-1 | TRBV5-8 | CASSGGLGRNNEQFF | TGTGCCAGCAGCGGAGGACTTGGGCGAAACAATGAGCAGTTCTTC
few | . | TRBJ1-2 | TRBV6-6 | CASRERHTNYGYTF | TGTGCCAGCAGGGAACGACACACTAACTATGGCTACACCTTC
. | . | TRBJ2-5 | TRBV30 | CAHGGLQETQYF | TGTGCCCACGGGGGCCTCCAAGAGACCCAGTACTTC
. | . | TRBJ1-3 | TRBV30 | CAWRWAGSNTIYF | TGTGCCTGGAGGTGGGCCGGGTCGAACACCATATATTTT
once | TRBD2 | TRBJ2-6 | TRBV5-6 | CASSLRLAGNSGANVLTF | TGTGCCAGCAGCTTGAGGCTAGCGGGCAACTCTGGGGCCAACGTCCTGACTTTC
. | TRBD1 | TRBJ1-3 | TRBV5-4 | CASSLTGGVLGNTIYF | TGTGCCAGCAGCTTAACAGGGGGCGTTCTTGGAAACACCATATATTTT
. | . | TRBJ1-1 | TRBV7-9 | CASSWVITEAFF | TGTGCCAGCAGCTGGGTTATCACTGAAGCTTTCTTT
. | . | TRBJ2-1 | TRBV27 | CASRGIGYHEQFF | TGTGCCAGCAGGGGTATAGGTTACCATGAGCAGTTCTTC
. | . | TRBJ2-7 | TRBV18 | CASSPDRSSTGYEQYF | TGTGCCAGCTCACCCGACAGGAGCTCCACTGGCTACGAGCAGTACTTC
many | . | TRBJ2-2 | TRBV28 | CASRRRAGGELFF | TGTGCCAGCAGACGCAGGGCAGGCGGGGAGCTGTTTTTT